These 16 T cell receptor beta chains were sequenced from one sample in a study of blood T cell repertoires in COVID-19. Repertoires were generated with immunoSEQ multiplex PCR, while TCRdb's copy carries only in-frame clones and drops some. The sample yields 230,000 or so clones, about 87% seen once. The sample was PBMCs or T cells enriched from blood (not recorded which). All receptors come from a woman aged 30 to 39 who had recovered from COVID-19.

This rearrangement joins TRBV7-6 to TRBJ1-1, with 10 bases matching TRBD1. CDR1 and CDR2 from the germline V gene are SGHVS and FNYEAQ. The CDR3 extends over 16 amino acids. V dropped 1 base and J dropped 4; count of bases not matched to a gene: 6. In DNA form, the CDR3 reads TGTGCCAGCAGCTTAGGGACAGGGGGGATGAGCACTGAAGCTTTCTTT. It codes for CASSLGTGGMSTEAFF.

A few counts support this clone. The V call is TRBV6-5, the J call TRBJ2-2, with TRBD1 matching over 8 bases. Per the germline V gene, CDR1 is MNHEY and CDR2 is SVGAGI. The CDR3 totals 13 residues. With 10 bases clipped from V and 5 bases from J, the junction kept 6 bases outside the gene matches. CDR3 loop: CATGQGGTGELFF. CDR3 coding DNA: TGTGCCACTGGACAGGGAGGAACCGGGGAGCTGTTTTTT.

This clone was seen a single time. The chain has TRBV2 and TRBJ2-1; 7 bases are shared with TRBD2. This CDR3 contains 14 residues. Trimming cost V 5 bases and J 10 bases; bases outside gene matches: 11. Germline V lookup: CDR1 SNHLY, CDR2 FYNNEI. The CDR3 loop reads CASSSGTNDGEQFF. DNA for the CDR3: TGTGCCAGCAGTTCCGGGACTAATGATGGGGAGCAGTTCTTC.

J is TRBJ2-1 and V is TRBV5-6; D might be TRBD2 (5 bases). CDR1 SGHDT and CDR2 YYEEEE come from the germline V gene. CDR3 length: 13 amino acids. Trimming left V 4 bases short and J 10 bases short, with 15 bases between. The DNA for the CDR3 is TGTGCCAGCAGCGGGCTAGCCCGACGAGAGCAGTTCTTC. Amino acids: CASSGLARREQFF. The full variable domain, its missing parts supplied by reference TRBV5-6 and TRBJ2-1, is DAGVTQSPTHLIKTRGQQVTLRCSPKSGHDTVSWYQQALGQGPQFIFQYYEEEERQRGNFPDRFSGHQFPNYSSELNVNALLLGDSALYLCASSGLARREQFFGPGTRLTVL.

The chain employs TRBV19 and TRBJ2-7, with 13 bases that match TRBD2. CDR3 size: 17 residues. V gave up 6 bases and J gave up 0 bases; unmatched junction bases: 8. CDR1 and CDR2 from the germline V gene are LNHDA and SQIVND (reference sequence). CDR3 coding DNA: TGTGCCAGTAGCCTAACCGGGACTAGCGGGGTCTCCTACGAGCAGTACTTC. Protein product: CASSLTGTSGVSYEQYF. The whole variable domain, filled in from reference TRBV19 and TRBJ2-7, reads DGGITQSPKYLFRKEGQNVTLSCEQNLNHDAMYWYRQDPGQGLRLIYYSQIVNDFQKGDIAEGYSVSREKKESFPLTVTSAQKNPTAFYLCASSLTGTSGVSYEQYFGPGTRLTVT.

The CDR3 DNA sequence: TGTGCCAGCGCCCCCGACAGGGCCTCCAACTATGGCTACACCTTC. Its translation is CASAPDRASNYGYTF. J is TRBJ1-2 and V is TRBV19; 7 nucleotides agree with TRBD1. CDR1 and CDR2 (germline): LNHDA, SQIVND (reference sequence). The V segment lost 9 bases and the J segment 2 bases; nucleotides outside the gene matches: 12. This CDR3 region has 15 residues.

This sequence joins TRBV9 and TRBJ1-4, with D possibly TRBD1 on 5 matching bases. The CDR3 covers 15 residues. Germline V CDR1 and CDR2: SGDLS, YYNGEE. Trimming shortened V by 0 bases and J by 8 bases, and 14 bases separated the two germline ends. CDR3 residues: CASSVGVTGGEKLFF. CDR3 sequence (DNA): TGTGCCAGCAGCGTAGGTGTGACTGGGGGGGAAAAACTGTTTTTT. Based on the CDR3 plus reference TRBV9 and TRBJ1-4, the full variable domain is DSGVTQTPKHLITATGQRVTLRCSPRSGDLSVYWYQQSLDQGLQFLIQYYNGEERAKGNILERFSAQQFPDLHSELNLSSLELGDSALYFCASSVGVTGGEKLFFGSGTQLSVL.

V usage is TRBV19 and J usage is TRBJ1-4; no reliable D call. The CDR3 sequence is 13 residues long. CDR1 and CDR2 from the germline V gene are LNHDA and SQIVND (reference sequence). The V gene lost 2 bases and the J gene lost 8 bases, with 9 bases spanning the gap. In DNA, the CDR3 is TGTGCCAGTAGTATAAGAGAGGGCGAAAAACTGTTTTTT. Its protein is CASSIREGEKLFF.

The chain has TRBV19 and TRBJ1-1; TRBD1 is a possible D gene (5 bases). The CDR3 has 14 amino acids. In germline, CDR1 is LNHDA, CDR2 SQIVND (reference sequence). Trimming pared 3 bases from V and 1 base from J, leaving 9 bases between. The CDR3 DNA is TGTGCCAGTAGTATGTGGGGCCAGAACACTGAAGCTTTCTTT. The encoded protein is CASSMWGQNTEAFF.

The sample holds one count of this clone. The chain joins TRBV4-2 to TRBJ1-2; no clear D gene. The CDR3 sequence is 16 residues long. With 0 bases removed from V and 1 base from J, the gap between germline ends came to 12 bases. CDR1 is LGHNA, CDR2 YNFKEQ, per germline. CDR3 sequence: CASSQEGRGNNYGYTF. DNA for the CDR3: TGTGCCAGCAGCCAAGAGGGGAGAGGGAATAACTATGGCTACACCTTC.

This clone was picked up one time. The V call is TRBV9, the J call TRBJ2-3; D not resolved. The CDR3 is made up of 15 amino acids. Germline V lookup: CDR1 SGDLS, CDR2 YYNGEE. The germline V and J ends were trimmed by 2 bases and 2 bases, with 12 bases remaining between them. CDR3 sequence: CASSVTEQATDTQYF. CDR3 nucleotide sequence: TGTGCCAGCAGCGTGACCGAGCAGGCCACAGATACGCAGTATTTT.

J is TRBJ1-2 and V is TRBV6-5; 7 nucleotides line up with TRBD1. The ends lost 2 bases at V and 8 bases at J; junction bases unmatched: 8. Germline CDR1 MNHEY, CDR2 SVGAGI. The CDR3 consists of 14 residues. CDR3 sequence reads: CASSYMTGSSGYTF. The DNA of the CDR3 is TGTGCCAGCAGTTACATGACAGGGTCCTCGGGCTACACCTTC.

V gene TRBV5-6 combines with J gene TRBJ1-2, with D maybe TRBD1 (5 bases). Trimming removed 4 bases from V and 4 bases from J, with 11 bases in between. CDR1 and CDR2 (germline): SGHDT, YYEEEE. There are 13 residues in the CDR3. The CDR3 DNA reads TGTGCCAGCAGCCCAGGACACCTCTATGGCTACACCTTC. Translation: CASSPGHLYGYTF.

The chain joins TRBV6-5 to TRBJ2-3; D perhaps matches TRBD1 (6 bases). This CDR3 contains 15 residues. The V and J ends lost 2 bases and 3 bases respectively, with 12 bases between them. Germline CDR1 is MNHEY and CDR2 is SVGAGI. For the CDR3, the DNA is TGTGCCAGCAGTTACACGGCAGGGGTAACAGATACGCAGTATTTT. Amino acid sequence: CASSYTAGVTDTQYF.

This clone has only a few counts. The chain employs TRBV6-1 and TRBJ2-2; 10 nucleotides match TRBD2. The CDR3 loop spans 15 amino acids. Trimming at V came to 2 bases and at J to 6 bases, leaving 3 bases not matched to a gene. Germline V gene lookup returns CDR1 MNHNS and CDR2 SASEGT. The CDR3 DNA follows: TGTGCCAGCAGTGAAAGCGGGGGGGAACCCGGGGAGCTGTTTTTT. Amino acids: CASSESGGEPGELFF.

The CDR3 region is CASSRDRVNEQYF. The CDR3 DNA follows: TGTGCCAGCAGCCGGGACAGGGTGAACGAGCAGTACTTC. The V and J genes are TRBV6-2 or TRBV6-3 and TRBJ2-7, with 9 bases aligning to TRBD1. The CDR3 contains 13 residues. Looked up from germline, CDR1 is MNHEY and CDR2 is SVGEGT. V dropped 6 bases and J dropped 5; count of bases not matched to a gene: 5.